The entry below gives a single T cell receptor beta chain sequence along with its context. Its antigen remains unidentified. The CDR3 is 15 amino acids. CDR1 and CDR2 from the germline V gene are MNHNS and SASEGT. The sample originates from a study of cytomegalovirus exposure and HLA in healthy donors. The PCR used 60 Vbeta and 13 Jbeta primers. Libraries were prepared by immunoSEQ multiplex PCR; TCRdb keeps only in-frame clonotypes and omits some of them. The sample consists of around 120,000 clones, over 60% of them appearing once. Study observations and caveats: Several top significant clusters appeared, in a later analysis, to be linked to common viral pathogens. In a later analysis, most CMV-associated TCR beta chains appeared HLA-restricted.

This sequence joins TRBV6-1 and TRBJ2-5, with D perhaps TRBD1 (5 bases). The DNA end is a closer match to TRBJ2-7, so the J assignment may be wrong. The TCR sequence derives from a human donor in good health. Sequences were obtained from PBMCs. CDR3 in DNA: TGTGCCAGCAGTGATTGGGGCGTGGGTGCCTACGAGCAGTACTTC. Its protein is CASSDWGVGAYEQYF.